Detailed here is one T cell receptor (beta chain). This specimen comes from a study of blood T cell repertoires in COVID-19. Across the whole study: Both acute and convalescent COVID-19 samples were obtained from the United States, Italy and Spain.

The V end lost 1 base, the J end lost 2 bases, and 11 bases lay between the germline ends. CDR1 and CDR2 from the germline V gene are SGHTA and FQGNSA. There are 15 residues in the CDR3. Method: immunoSEQ multiplex PCR; TCRdb's copy keeps in-frame clones and lacks some. Of about 190,000 clones in the sample, under 80% were seen once. Sequencing input: peripheral blood. The TCR originated in a woman in her forties or fifties with acute or convalescent COVID-19. This chain uses TRBV7-2 with TRBJ1-1, with unresolved D. The CDR3 reads CASSLGGQANTEAFF. The CDR3 coding sequence is TGTGCCAGCAGCTTAGGTGGGCAGGCCAACACTGAAGCTTTCTTT.